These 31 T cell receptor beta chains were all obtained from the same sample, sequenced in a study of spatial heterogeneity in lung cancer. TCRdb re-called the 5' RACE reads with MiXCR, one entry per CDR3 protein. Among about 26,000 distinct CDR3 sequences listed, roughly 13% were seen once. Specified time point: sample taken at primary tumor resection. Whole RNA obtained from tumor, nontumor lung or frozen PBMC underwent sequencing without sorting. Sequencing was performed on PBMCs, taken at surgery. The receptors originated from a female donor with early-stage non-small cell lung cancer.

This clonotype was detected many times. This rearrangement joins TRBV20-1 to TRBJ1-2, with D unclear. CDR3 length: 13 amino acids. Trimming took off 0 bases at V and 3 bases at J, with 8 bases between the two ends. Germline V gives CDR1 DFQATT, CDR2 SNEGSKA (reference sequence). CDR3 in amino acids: CSAREDEDYGYTF. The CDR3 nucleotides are TGCAGTGCTAGAGAAGATGAGGACTATGGCTACACCTTC.

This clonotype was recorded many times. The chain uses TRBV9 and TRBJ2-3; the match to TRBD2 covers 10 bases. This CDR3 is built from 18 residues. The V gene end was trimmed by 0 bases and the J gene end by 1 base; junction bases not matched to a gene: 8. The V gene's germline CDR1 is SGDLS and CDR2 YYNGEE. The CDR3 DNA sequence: TGTGCCAGCAGCGTAGACAGCGGGGGGGCAGATGGCACAGATACGCAGTATTTT. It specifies CASSVDSGGADGTDTQYF.

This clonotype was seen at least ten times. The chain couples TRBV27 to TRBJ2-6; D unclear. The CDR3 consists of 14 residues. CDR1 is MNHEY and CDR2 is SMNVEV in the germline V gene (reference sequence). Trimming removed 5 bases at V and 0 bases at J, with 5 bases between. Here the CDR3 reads CASSLNSGANVLTF. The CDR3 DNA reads TGTGCCAGCAGTCTTAACTCTGGGGCCAACGTCCTGACTTTC.

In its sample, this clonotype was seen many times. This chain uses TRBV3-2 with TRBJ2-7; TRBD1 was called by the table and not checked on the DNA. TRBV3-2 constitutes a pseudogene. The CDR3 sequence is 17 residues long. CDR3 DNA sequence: TGTGCCAGCAGCCCGTGCTTCCACCCGACAGGGGTCTACGAGCAGTACGTC. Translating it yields CASSPCFHPTGVYEQYV.

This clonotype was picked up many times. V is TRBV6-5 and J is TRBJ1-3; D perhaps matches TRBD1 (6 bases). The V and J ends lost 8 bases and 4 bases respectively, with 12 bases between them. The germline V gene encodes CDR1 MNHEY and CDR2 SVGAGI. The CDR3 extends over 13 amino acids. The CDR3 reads CASSRGLGNTIYF. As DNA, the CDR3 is TGTGCCAGCTCGCGGGGGCTCGGAAACACCATATATTTT.

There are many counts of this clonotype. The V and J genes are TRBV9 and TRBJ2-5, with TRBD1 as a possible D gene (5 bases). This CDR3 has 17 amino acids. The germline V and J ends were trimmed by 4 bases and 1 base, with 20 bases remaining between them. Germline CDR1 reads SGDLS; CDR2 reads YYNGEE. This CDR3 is CASSQGSGIPGQETQYF. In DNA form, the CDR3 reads TGTGCCAGCAGCCAGGGATCCGGCATCCCTGGCCAAGAGACCCAGTACTTC.

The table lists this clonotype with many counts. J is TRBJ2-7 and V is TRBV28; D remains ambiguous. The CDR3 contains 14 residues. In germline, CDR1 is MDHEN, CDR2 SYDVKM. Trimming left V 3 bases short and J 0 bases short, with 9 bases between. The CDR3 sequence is CASSLHSSSYEQYF. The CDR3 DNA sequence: TGTGCCAGCAGTTTGCACTCGAGCTCCTACGAGCAGTACTTC.

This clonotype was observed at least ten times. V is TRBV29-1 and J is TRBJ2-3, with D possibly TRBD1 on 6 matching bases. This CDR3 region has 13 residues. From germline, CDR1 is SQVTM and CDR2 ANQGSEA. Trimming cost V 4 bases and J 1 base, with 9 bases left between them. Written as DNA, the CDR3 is TGCAGCGTTGCTGGGGGCCGCACAGATACGCAGTATTTT. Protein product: CSVAGGRTDTQYF.

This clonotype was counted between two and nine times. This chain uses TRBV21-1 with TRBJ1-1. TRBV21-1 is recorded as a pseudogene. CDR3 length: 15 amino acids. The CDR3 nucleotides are TGTGCCAGCAGCAAAATGGAGACATGCTGCACTGAAGCTTTCTTT. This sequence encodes CASSKMETCCTEAFF.

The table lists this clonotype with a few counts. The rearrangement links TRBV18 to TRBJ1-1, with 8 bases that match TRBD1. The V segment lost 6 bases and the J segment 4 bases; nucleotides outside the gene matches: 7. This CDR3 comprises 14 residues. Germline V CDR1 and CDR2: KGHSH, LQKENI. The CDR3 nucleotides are TGTGCCAGCTCTCCCGGGACAGGAGGCACTGAAGCTTTCTTT. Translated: CASSPGTGGTEAFF.

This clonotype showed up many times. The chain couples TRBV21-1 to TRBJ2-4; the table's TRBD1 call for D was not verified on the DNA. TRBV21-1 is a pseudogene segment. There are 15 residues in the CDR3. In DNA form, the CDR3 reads TGTGCCAGCAGCAAAAGGGGGAGGACAGGGCTCCTCCGCGACTTC. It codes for CASSKRGRTGLLRDF.

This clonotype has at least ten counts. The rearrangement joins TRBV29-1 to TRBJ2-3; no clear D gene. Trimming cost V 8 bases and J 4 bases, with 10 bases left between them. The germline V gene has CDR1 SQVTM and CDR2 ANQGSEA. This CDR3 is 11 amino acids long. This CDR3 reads CSSKWADTQYF. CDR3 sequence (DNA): TGCAGCTCAAAATGGGCAGATACGCAGTATTTT.

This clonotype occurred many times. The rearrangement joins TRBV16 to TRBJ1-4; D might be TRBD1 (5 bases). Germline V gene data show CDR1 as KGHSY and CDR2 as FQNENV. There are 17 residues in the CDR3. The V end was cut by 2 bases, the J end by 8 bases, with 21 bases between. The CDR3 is CASSQGAFLTAGEKLFF. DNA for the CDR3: TGTGCCAGCAGCCAAGGGGCCTTCTTAACTGCGGGCGAAAAACTGTTTTTT.

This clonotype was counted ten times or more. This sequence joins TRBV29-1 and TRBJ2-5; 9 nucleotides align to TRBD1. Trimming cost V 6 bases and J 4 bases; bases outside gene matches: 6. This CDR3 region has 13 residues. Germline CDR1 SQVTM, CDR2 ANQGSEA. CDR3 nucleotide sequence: TGCAGCGTGGGGACAGGGATCCTAGAGACCCAGTACTTC. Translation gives CSVGTGILETQYF.

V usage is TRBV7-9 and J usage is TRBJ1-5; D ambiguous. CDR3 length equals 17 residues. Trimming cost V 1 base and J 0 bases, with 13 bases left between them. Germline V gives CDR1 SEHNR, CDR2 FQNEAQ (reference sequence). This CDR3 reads CASSLEVGADSNQPQHF. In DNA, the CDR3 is TGTGCCAGCAGCTTAGAGGTGGGCGCGGATAGCAATCAGCCCCAGCATTTT.

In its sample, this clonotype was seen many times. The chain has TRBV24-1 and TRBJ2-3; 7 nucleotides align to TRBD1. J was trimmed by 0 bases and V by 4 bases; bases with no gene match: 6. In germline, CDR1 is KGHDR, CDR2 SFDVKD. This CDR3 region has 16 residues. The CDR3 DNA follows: TGTGCCACCAGTGACCACAGGGGTTCTAGCACAGATACGCAGTATTTT. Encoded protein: CATSDHRGSSTDTQYF.

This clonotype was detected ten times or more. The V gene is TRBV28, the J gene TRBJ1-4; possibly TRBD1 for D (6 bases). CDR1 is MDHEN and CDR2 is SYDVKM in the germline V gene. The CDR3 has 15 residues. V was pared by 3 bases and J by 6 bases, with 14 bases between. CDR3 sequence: CASSFSGGRYEKLFF. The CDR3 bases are TGTGCCAGCAGTTTTTCCGGGGGGCGGTATGAAAAACTGTTTTTT.

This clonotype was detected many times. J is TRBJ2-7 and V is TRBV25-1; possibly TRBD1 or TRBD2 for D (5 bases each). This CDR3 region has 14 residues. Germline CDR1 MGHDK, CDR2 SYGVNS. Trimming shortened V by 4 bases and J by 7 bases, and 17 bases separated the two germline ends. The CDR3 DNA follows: TGTGCCAGCAGTGCCCGGGACCCTCGGAGGGAGCAGTACTTC. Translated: CASSARDPRREQYF.

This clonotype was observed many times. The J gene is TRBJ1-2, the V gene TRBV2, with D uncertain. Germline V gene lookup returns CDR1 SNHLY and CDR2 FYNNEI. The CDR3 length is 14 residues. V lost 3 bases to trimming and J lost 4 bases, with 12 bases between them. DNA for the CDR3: TGTGCCAGCAGTGATATGTCAGGCACCTATGGCTACACCTTC. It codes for CASSDMSGTYGYTF.

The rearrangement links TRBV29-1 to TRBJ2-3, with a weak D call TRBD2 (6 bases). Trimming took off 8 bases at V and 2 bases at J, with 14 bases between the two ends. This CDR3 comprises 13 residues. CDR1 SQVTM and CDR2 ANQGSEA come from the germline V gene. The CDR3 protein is CSKSEGDTDTQYF. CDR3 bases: TGCAGCAAGTCGGAGGGTGACACAGATACGCAGTATTTT.

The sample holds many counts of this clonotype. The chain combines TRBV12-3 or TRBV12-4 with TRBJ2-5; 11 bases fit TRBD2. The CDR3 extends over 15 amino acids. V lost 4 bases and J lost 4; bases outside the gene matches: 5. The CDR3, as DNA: TGTGCCAGCAGTTCCGGGACTAGCGGCAGAGAGACCCAGTACTTC. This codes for CASSSGTSGRETQYF.

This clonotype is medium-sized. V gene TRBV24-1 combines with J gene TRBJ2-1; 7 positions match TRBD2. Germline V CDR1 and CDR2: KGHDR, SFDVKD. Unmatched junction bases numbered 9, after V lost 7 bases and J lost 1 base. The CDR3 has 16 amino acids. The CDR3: CATSPRLGGSYNEQFF. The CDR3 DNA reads TGTGCCACCAGCCCAAGGTTGGGAGGGTCCTACAATGAGCAGTTCTTC.

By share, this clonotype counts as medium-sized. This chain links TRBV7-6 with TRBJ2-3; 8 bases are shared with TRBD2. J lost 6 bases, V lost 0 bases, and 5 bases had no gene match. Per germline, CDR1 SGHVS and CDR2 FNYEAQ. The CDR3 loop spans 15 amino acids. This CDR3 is CASSLAVSGADTQYF. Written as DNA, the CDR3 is TGTGCCAGCAGCTTAGCGGTTAGCGGGGCCGATACGCAGTATTTT.

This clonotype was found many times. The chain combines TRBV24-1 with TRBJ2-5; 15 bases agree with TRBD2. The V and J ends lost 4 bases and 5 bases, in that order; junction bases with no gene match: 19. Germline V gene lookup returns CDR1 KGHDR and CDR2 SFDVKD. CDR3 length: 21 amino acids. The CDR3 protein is CATSEPHQGLAGGPLRETQYF. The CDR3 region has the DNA TGTGCCACCAGTGAACCTCACCAAGGACTAGCGGGAGGGCCATTGAGGGAGACCCAGTACTTC.

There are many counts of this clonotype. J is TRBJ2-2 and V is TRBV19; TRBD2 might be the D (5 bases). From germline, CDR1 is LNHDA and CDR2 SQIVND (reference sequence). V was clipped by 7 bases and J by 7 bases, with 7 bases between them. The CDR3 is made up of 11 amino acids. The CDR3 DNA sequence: TGTGCCAGTACCGGGAACGGGGAGCTGTTTTTT. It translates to CASTGNGELFF.

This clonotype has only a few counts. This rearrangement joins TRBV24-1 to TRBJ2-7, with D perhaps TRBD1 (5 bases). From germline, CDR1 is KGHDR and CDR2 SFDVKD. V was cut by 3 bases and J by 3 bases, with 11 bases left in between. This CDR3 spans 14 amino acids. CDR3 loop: CATSDEADSYEQYF. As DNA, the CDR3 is TGTGCCACCAGTGATGAGGCAGACAGCTACGAGCAGTACTTC.

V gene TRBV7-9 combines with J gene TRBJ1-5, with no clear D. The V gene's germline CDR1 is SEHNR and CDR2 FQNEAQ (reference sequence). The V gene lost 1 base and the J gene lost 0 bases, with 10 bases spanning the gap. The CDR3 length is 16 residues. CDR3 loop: CASSLEGRYSNQPQHF. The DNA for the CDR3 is TGTGCCAGCAGCTTAGAAGGGCGTTATAGCAATCAGCCCCAGCATTTT. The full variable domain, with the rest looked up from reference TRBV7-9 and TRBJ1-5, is DTGVSQNPRHKITKRGQNVTFRCDPISEHNRLYWYRQTLGQGPEFLTYFQNEAQLEKSRLLSDRFSAERPKGSFSTLEIQRTEQGDSAMYLCASSLEGRYSNQPQHFGDGTRLSIL.

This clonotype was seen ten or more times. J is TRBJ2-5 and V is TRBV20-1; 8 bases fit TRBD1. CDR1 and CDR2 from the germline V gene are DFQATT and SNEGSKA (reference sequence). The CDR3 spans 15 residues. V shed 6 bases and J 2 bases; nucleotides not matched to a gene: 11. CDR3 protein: CSAKPRGTGQETQYF. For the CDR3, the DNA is TGCAGTGCAAAACCGCGTGGGACAGGTCAAGAGACCCAGTACTTC.

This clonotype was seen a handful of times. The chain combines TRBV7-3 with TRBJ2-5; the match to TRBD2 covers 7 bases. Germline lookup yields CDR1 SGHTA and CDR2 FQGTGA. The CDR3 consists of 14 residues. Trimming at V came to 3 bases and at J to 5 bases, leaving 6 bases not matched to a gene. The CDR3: CASSFPGRDETQYF. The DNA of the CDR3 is TGTGCCAGCAGCTTCCCTGGGAGGGACGAGACCCAGTACTTC.

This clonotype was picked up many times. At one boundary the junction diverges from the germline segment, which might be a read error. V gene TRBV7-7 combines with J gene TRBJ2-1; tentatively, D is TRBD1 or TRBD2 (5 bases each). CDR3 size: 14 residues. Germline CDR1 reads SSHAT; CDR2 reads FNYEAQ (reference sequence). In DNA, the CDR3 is TGTGCTAGCAGCTTAGGGACCTCCTACAATGAGCAGTTCTTC. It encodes CASSLGTSYNEQFF.

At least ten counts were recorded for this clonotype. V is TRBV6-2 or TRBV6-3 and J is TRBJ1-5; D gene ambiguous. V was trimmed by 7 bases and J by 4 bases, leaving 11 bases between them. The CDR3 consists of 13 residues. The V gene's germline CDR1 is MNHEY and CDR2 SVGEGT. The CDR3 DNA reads TGTGCCAGCAATGGGGTTTGGAATCAGCCCCAGCATTTT. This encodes CASNGVWNQPQHF.